The 16 T cell receptor beta chains in this list originate from one sample, sequenced in a study of T cells in tuberculosis. Sorting used thawed, overnight-rested PBMC stained with anti-CD3, a viability dye and GMM-loaded CD1B tetramer. CD1B tetramers were loaded with Rhodococcus equi-derived C32 glucose monomycolate. The data were produced by immunoSEQ multiplex PCR, yet TCRdb's version contains in-frame clones alone and is incomplete. This sample carries 88,000 or so clones, under 95% of them seen once, and the ten largest clones take around 2%. Source material: CD1b-GMM tetramer-negative cells sorted from PBMCs. Every receptor here comes from an adult woman with latent tuberculosis.

V gene TRBV19 combines with J gene TRBJ1-2; 8 bases agree with TRBD1. The J segment lost 5 bases and the V segment lost 5 bases, leaving 10 bases of the junction unmatched. Looked up from germline, CDR1 is LNHDA and CDR2 is SQIVND (reference sequence). The CDR3 covers 15 residues. The CDR3 loop is CASSRPGGLIYGYTF. In DNA, the CDR3 is TGTGCCAGTAGTCGTCCAGGGGGCCTTATTTATGGCTACACCTTC.

V is TRBV19 and J is TRBJ1-6, with D unresolved. Trimming stripped 5 bases from V and 9 bases from J, with 11 bases between. Germline V lookup: CDR1 LNHDA, CDR2 SQIVND (reference sequence). This CDR3 contains 13 residues. This CDR3 is CASSLLDLSPLHF. CDR3 bases: TGTGCCAGTAGTCTACTCGATCTTTCACCCCTCCACTTT.

The chain has TRBV10-3 and TRBJ2-3, with 13 nucleotides matching TRBD2. Looked up from germline, CDR1 is ENHRY and CDR2 is SYGVKD. Trimming cost V 4 bases and J 3 bases; bases outside gene matches: 13. The CDR3 loop spans 19 amino acids. The CDR3 DNA sequence: TGTGCCATCAGTGGGTCGACTAGCGGGGGGATCTTAAGTACAGATACGCAGTATTTT. Its translation is CAISGSTSGGILSTDTQYF.

Details on this clone: Other DNA sequences in this sample translate to the same CDR3. The genes are TRBV5-1 and TRBJ1-1; D call uncertain. Germline values: CDR1 SGHRS, CDR2 YFSETQ. Trimming cost V 0 bases and J 1 base, with 4 bases left between them. CDR3 size: 13 residues. CDR3 in DNA: TGCGCCAGCAGCTTGGACTCGAACACTGAAGCTTTCTTT. This sequence encodes CASSLDSNTEAFF.

This chain joins TRBV5-1 and TRBJ2-7; 8 bases agree with TRBD1. Germline CDR1 and CDR2: SGHRS and YFSETQ. The length of the CDR3 is 14 residues. With 4 bases clipped from V and 5 bases from J, the junction kept 8 bases outside the gene matches. CDR3 sequence reads: CASSRTTGVNEQYF. The CDR3, as DNA: TGCGCCAGCAGCAGAACGACAGGGGTGAACGAGCAGTACTTC.

The chain employs TRBV6-5 and TRBJ1-4; 10 positions agree with TRBD1. With V trimmed by 6 bases and J by 7 bases, 5 bases remained unmatched. Germline V gives CDR1 MNHEY, CDR2 SVGAGI. The length of the CDR3 is 14 residues. CDR3 bases: TGTGCCAGCAGCCGGGACAGGGGAACTGAAAAACTGTTTTTT. Protein: CASSRDRGTEKLFF.

The chain carries TRBV7-2 and TRBJ1-6; a weak D match, TRBD1 (6 bases). Germline assignment: CDR1 SGHTA and CDR2 FQGNSA. The CDR3 runs 18 residues. V was clipped by 1 base and J by 0 bases, with 13 bases between them. The CDR3 reads CASSLEGQASSYNSPLHF. The CDR3 bases are TGTGCCAGCAGCTTAGAGGGACAAGCGAGCTCCTATAATTCACCCCTCCACTTT. The full variable domain, its missing parts supplied by reference TRBV7-2 and TRBJ1-6, is GAGVSQSPSNKVTEKGKDVELRCDPISGHTALYWYRQSLGQGLEFLIYFQGNSAPDKSGLPSDRFSAERTGGSVSTLTIQRTQQEDSAVYLCASSLEGQASSYNSPLHFGNGTRLTVT.

V is TRBV25-1 and J is TRBJ1-2; D gene unclear. The CDR3 extends over 13 amino acids. V lost 3 bases, J lost 4 bases, and 9 bases lay in between. Germline lookup yields CDR1 MGHDK and CDR2 SYGVNS. The CDR3 DNA reads TGTGCCAGCAGTGACCGACTAAGCTATGGCTACACCTTC. The encoded protein is CASSDRLSYGYTF.

This clone was detected only once. The rearrangement links TRBV19 to TRBJ2-7, with 7 nucleotides matching TRBD2. CDR1 LNHDA and CDR2 SQIVND come from the germline V gene (reference sequence). There are 14 residues in the CDR3. V was pared by 5 bases and J by 1 base, with 5 bases of the junction left unmatched. The CDR3 coding sequence is TGTGCCAGTAGTCCGGCCGGGGGGTCCTACGAGCAGTACGTC. Its protein is CASSPAGGSYEQYV.

The chain links TRBV6-1 to TRBJ2-1; the match to TRBD2 covers 8 bases. Germline CDR1 MNHNS, CDR2 SASEGT. The CDR3 covers 17 residues. The V and J ends lost 3 bases and 2 bases, in that order; junction bases with no gene match: 9. The chain's CDR3 is CASSEVAGLGPYNEQFF. CDR3 nucleotides: TGTGCCAGCAGTGAGGTTGCGGGACTAGGTCCCTACAATGAGCAGTTCTTC.

The chain links TRBV5-1 to TRBJ1-4; D is unclear. Trimming took 6 bases from V and 7 from J, leaving 10 bases between them. CDR1 is SGHRS, CDR2 YFSETQ, per germline. This CDR3 comprises 12 residues. Here the CDR3 reads CASNSEGEKLFF. DNA for the CDR3: TGCGCCAGCAACTCCGAGGGTGAAAAACTGTTTTTT.

The chain couples TRBV5-1 to TRBJ2-1, with 12 bases matching TRBD2. The CDR3 is 18 residues long. Unmatched junction bases numbered 13, after V lost 5 bases and J lost 4 bases. Germline V CDR1 and CDR2: SGHRS, YFSETQ. CDR3 in DNA: TGCGCCAGCAGTAGCACAGCTAGCGGGGGGGGTGTATACAATGAGCAGTTCTTC. Residues: CASSSTASGGGVYNEQFF.

This clone appeared a single time. J is TRBJ1-2 and V is TRBV5-4; TRBD1 matches at 9 bases. V was clipped by 4 bases and J by 3 bases; unmatched bases: 4. The CDR3 covers 14 residues. The germline V gene encodes CDR1 SGHNT and CDR2 YYREEE (reference sequence). The CDR3, as DNA: TGTGCCAGCAGCACACAGGGGGCTTACTATGGCTACACCTTC. It translates to CASSTQGAYYGYTF.

The chain is built from TRBV6-5 and TRBJ1-1, with TRBD1 matching over 7 bases. The CDR3 extends over 15 amino acids. Germline CDR1 and CDR2: MNHEY and SVGAGI. V gave up 6 bases and J gave up 1 base; unmatched junction bases: 8. This CDR3 reads CASSEEGASNTEAFF. The CDR3 DNA follows: TGTGCCAGCAGCGAGGAGGGGGCGTCGAACACTGAAGCTTTCTTT.

The chain is built from TRBV19 and TRBJ1-2; TRBD1 aligns across 8 bases. CDR1 is LNHDA and CDR2 is SQIVND in the germline V gene (reference sequence). With V trimmed by 0 bases and J by 5 bases, 20 bases remained unmatched. CDR3 size: 20 residues. In DNA, the CDR3 is TGTGCCAGTAGTATAGACCCCATGCAGGGGGCGGCTGCGCTATTTTATGGCTACACCTTC. Protein: CASSIDPMQGAAALFYGYTF.

Only one count was recorded for this clone. The gene calls are TRBV30 and TRBJ1-4, with TRBD1 identical over 7 bases. Germline CDR1 and CDR2: GTSNPN and SVGIG (reference sequence). The CDR3 is made up of 12 amino acids. The V segment lost 4 bases and the J segment 7 bases; nucleotides outside the gene matches: 3. CDR3 sequence reads: CAWKGAREKLFF. The CDR3 coding sequence is TGTGCCTGGAAGGGGGCGCGTGAAAAACTGTTTTTT.